Each of the 7 T cell receptor beta chains below was sequenced from the same sample in a study of T-cell reconstitution after alpha-beta-depleted transplantation in children. The TCRbeta library incorporated unique molecular identifiers. MiXCR, run by TCRdb on the PCR reads, gives a single entry per CDR3 protein. The profile shows around 700,000 distinct CDR3 sequences, about 12% of them singletons. This specimen was PBMCs, taken before TCRalphabeta/CD19-depleted stem cell transplant. The receptors originated from a girl aged 2 to 10 with congenital amegakaryocytic thrombocytopenia, due to receive a stem cell transplant.

The chain is built from TRBV4-1 and TRBJ2-7, with D possibly being TRBD1 (5 bases). The CDR3 length is 16 residues. CDR1 is MGHRA and CDR2 is YSYEKL in the germline V gene. V was shortened by 0 bases and J by 5 bases, with 17 bases between the two germline ends. CDR3 in DNA: TGCGCCAGCAGCCAAGATAGAAGGCCAGGGAAGCACGAGCAGTACTTC. It yields the protein CASSQDRRPGKHEQYF.

The chain couples TRBV21-1 to TRBJ2-2. TRBV21-1 is a pseudogene locus. The CDR3 totals 15 residues. This CDR3 reads CASSRYDTNTGELFF. Written as DNA, the CDR3 is TGTGCCAGCAGCAGATACGACACGAACACCGGGGAGCTGTTTTTT.

This clonotype came up many times. The chain recombines TRBV20-1 with TRBJ1-1, with D tentatively TRBD1 (6 bases). CDR1 is DFQATT and CDR2 is SNEGSKA in the germline V gene (reference sequence). This CDR3 is built from 11 residues. Trimming took 5 bases from V and 12 from J, leaving 16 bases between them. The CDR3 here is CSAGDKSRSFF. CDR3 nucleotide sequence: TGCAGTGCTGGGGACAAATCTAGGTCTTTCTTT.

This clonotype was observed a handful of times. V and J are TRBV6-6 and TRBJ2-1; weak D call: TRBD2 (7 bases). The germline CDR1 and CDR2 sequences are MNHNY and SVGAGI (reference sequence). CDR3 length equals 13 residues. V lost 7 bases and J 7 bases, leaving 14 bases between the germline ends. The CDR3 sequence: CASTGGRRNEQFF. In DNA form, the CDR3 reads TGTGCCAGCACGGGGGGCAGAAGGAATGAGCAGTTCTTC.

This clonotype was counted at least ten times. The chain joins TRBV5-1 to TRBJ2-1, with D possibly matching TRBD2 (6 bases). The CDR3 loop spans 14 amino acids. V was clipped by 4 bases and J by 10 bases, with 18 bases between them. The germline V gene has CDR1 SGHRS and CDR2 YFSETQ. The chain's CDR3 is CASSPRSGALEQFF. CDR3 nucleotides: TGCGCCAGCAGCCCCCGGTCGGGAGCCTTAGAGCAGTTCTTC.

This clonotype was observed a few times. This chain joins TRBV11-3 and TRBJ2-7, with 8 bases identical to TRBD2. CDR3 length: 14 residues. Germline CDR1 SGHNT, CDR2 YENEEA. Trimming at V came to 4 bases and at J to 5 bases, leaving 7 bases not matched to a gene. The CDR3 nucleotides read TGTGCCAGCAGCTCGGGACTAGGGCTAGACGAGCAGTACTTC. It yields the protein CASSSGLGLDEQYF.

In this sample, this clonotype turned up many times. This rearrangement joins TRBV10-3 to TRBJ2-7; 7 positions match TRBD2. The junction had 15 bases not matched to a gene; V was cut back by 0 bases and J by 1 base. Germline CDR1 is ENHRY and CDR2 is SYGVKD. The length of the CDR3 is 19 residues. CDR3 sequence reads: CAISESSGYRAGDSYEQYF. CDR3 coding DNA: TGTGCCATCAGTGAGTCCAGCGGGTATCGGGCGGGAGATTCCTACGAGCAGTACTTC.